This T cell receptor (beta chain) was captured by sequencing in a study of blood T cell repertoires in COVID-19. CDR1 is SNHLY, CDR2 FYNNEI, per germline. Trimming removed 7 bases from V and 6 bases from J, with 12 bases in between. CDR3 length: 12 amino acids. TCRdb's copy holds only in-frame clones and misses some; the assay was immunoSEQ multiplex PCR. The sample has roughly 230,000 clones, 82% seen once. The clonotype originates from a woman at least 80 years old with acute or convalescent COVID-19. The sequenced sample was peripheral blood. The V gene is TRBV2, the J gene TRBJ1-1; D gene uncertain. This chain's CDR3 is CASTVDIAEAFF. The CDR3 DNA follows: TGTGCCAGCACCGTAGACATCGCTGAAGCTTTCTTT.